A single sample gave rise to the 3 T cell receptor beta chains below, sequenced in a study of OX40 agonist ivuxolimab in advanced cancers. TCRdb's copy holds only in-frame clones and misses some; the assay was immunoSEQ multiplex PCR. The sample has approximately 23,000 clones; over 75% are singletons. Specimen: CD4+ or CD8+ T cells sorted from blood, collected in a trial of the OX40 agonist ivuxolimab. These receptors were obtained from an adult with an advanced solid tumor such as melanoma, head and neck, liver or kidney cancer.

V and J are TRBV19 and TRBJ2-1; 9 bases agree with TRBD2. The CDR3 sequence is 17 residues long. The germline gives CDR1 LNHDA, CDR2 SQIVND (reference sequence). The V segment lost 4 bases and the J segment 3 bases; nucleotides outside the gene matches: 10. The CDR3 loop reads CASSTHSGTSFYNEQFF. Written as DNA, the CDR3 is TGTGCCAGTAGTACGCATTCCGGGACTAGCTTCTACAATGAGCAGTTCTTC.

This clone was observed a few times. The DNA for the CDR3 is TGTGCCAGCAGCTTCTCAACACGGGCGGGCCAGCCCCAGCATTTT. It translates to CASSFSTRAGQPQHF. The gene calls are TRBV11-3 and TRBJ1-5; D not resolved. The CDR3 consists of 15 residues. With 3 bases removed from V and 7 bases from J, the gap between germline ends came to 16 bases. Germline V gives CDR1 SGHNT, CDR2 YENEEA.

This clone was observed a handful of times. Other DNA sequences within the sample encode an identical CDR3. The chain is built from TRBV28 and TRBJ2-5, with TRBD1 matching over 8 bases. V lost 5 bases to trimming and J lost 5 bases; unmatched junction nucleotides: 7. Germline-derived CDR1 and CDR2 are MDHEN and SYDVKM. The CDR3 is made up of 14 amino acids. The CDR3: CASSRGQGRETQYF. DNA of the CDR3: TGTGCCAGCAGTCGTGGACAGGGAAGGGAGACCCAGTACTTC.